The sequence of this T cell receptor beta chain was determined in a study of blood T cell repertoires in COVID-19. Study-level information: COVID-19 samples from acute and convalescent phases originated in the United States, Italy and Spain. PBMCs, B-cell-depleted T cells, or T cells were the source of the cDNA or gDNA that made up the material.

In the original workflow: Estimated nucleated cell counts came from reference gene primer amplification. Measured with immunoSEQ multiplex PCR; TCRdb has only the in-frame clones, and not every one. Clone size and V and J calls were adopted from that table, with D and trimming inferred from the DNA. This sample yields about 190,000 clones, of which less than 80% are seen a single time; 13% belongs to the top ten. V was pared by 5 bases and J by 4 bases, with 11 bases between. This CDR3 has 13 residues. This clone turned up a few times. The chain uses TRBV12-3 or TRBV12-4 and TRBJ1-1; the D gene is possibly TRBD1 (5 bases). This clonotype was obtained from a man aged 50 or older who had recovered from COVID-19. The sequenced sample consisted of peripheral blood. CDR3 residues: CASSTAGGTEAFF. In DNA, the CDR3 is TGTGCCAGCAGTACCGCGGGGGGCACTGAAGCTTTCTTT.